This T cell receptor beta chain stems from a study of blood T cell repertoires in COVID-19 (TCRdb year 2020). Regarding the research as a whole: Collaborator samples came from the United States, Italy and Spain and covered acute and convalescent phases of COVID-19. A freely available public database, intended as a resource for researchers studying the immune response to SARS-CoV-2, is where the repertoires were released. Samples came from the ongoing ImmuneRACE study (first 160 participants) plus 1,254 subjects from 6 global collaborators. The material from the prospective study consisted of cDNA or gDNA derived from T cells, B-cell-depleted T cells, or PBMCs. Where available, HLA class I and class II types were obtained from metadata supplied by the sample provider rather than from assay-based typing. The dataset comprised deeply sampled blood TCRbeta repertoires from subjects exposed to, actively infected with, or recovered from COVID-19. The sample metadata nearly always contained a de-identified subject ID, COVID-19 status, age in years and sex. General findings and caveats noted by the study authors: Clinical and demographic metadata were provided uncurated, with the amount varying by source and participant.

Comments on this clone: There is no known antigen for this receptor. One base away there is no much larger clone; base qualities are not given.

The immunoSEQ Assay, a bias-controlled multiplex PCR, was used to amplify TCRbeta CDR3 regions from genomic DNA. Per the source publication's procedure: The number of nucleated cells in each sample was estimated by amplification of reference gene primers within the assay. To quantify the absolute abundance of each unique TCRbeta CDR3 rearrangement, sequence reads were collapsed and filtered. For each sample, productive Simpson clonality was calculated as the square root of Simpson's diversity index over productive rearrangements. This is the immuneACCESS table as TCRdb keeps it, with only in-frame sequences that have V and J called. A part of the clones is gone; compared with another copy, unresolved V genes explain less than half, and the rest is unexplained. D and trimming come from the DNA, and the V and J calls and clone size come from that table. The sample yields over 85,000 clones; roughly 92% were counted once. Roughly 2.1% of the sample is held by the ten biggest clonotypes.

As encoded in the germline V gene, CDR1 is SGHTA while CDR2 is FQGTGA. Trimming takes 3 bases off V and 1 base off J; junction bases not matched to a gene: 3. From cysteine to phenylalanine, the CDR3 is 15 amino acids long. CDR3 DNA only is kept here, 45 bases in frame from base 1. In Seattle, one collaborating source enrolled patients while the infection was active and tracked those patients longitudinally over the course of disease. Each collaborating institution followed its own protocols to collect whole blood in K2EDTA tubes. Collaborator samples were shipped for TCRbeta analysis as frozen whole blood, isolated PBMCs, or DNA extracted from either sample type.

This clonotype was obtained from a woman in her fifties or sixties with COVID-19, enrolled during active disease. The chain was built from TRBV7-3 and TRBJ2-3; TRBD2 matches 8 bases in the middle. Source material: peripheral blood. The DNA sequence reads TGTGCCAGCAGCTTGGGAGCGGGGGGCACAGATACGCAGTATTTT. This sequence encodes CASSLGAGGTDTQYF.